Presented here are 14 T cell receptor beta chains from one specimen sequenced in a study of technical replicates of blood from several donors. This table comes from immunoSEQ multiplex PCR, and its TCRdb copy is limited to in-frame clones, with some not included. In the table there are more than 60,000 clones, approximately 87% of which are singletons. Sequences were obtained from PBMCs. The receptors were sampled from a human donor in good health. Some clones in this sample may be carry-over from other donors' samples.

This clone showed up just once. The chain links TRBV11-3 to TRBJ2-1; D perhaps matches TRBD1 (6 bases). V lost 1 base and J 5 bases, leaving 15 bases between the germline ends. CDR1 and CDR2 (germline): SGHNT, YENEEA. The CDR3 length is 16 residues. The CDR3 nucleotides read TGTGCCAGCAGCTTAGGGCAGGGGATTTTCAACAATGAGCAGTTCTTC. Its translation: CASSLGQGIFNNEQFF.

The J gene is TRBJ1-6, the V gene TRBV7-6, with TRBD1 matching 9 bases. Losses at the gene ends were 4 bases for V and 8 bases for J; bases not matched to a gene: 6. CDR3 length equals 15 residues. CDR1 is SGHVS and CDR2 is FNYEAQ in the germline V gene. The CDR3 is CASSSEGQGDSPLHF. The CDR3 nucleotides read TGTGCCAGCAGCTCGGAGGGACAGGGAGATTCACCCCTCCACTTT.

This chain connects TRBV9 to TRBJ2-2; D is uncertain. V was pared by 0 bases and J by 1 base, with 7 bases between. This CDR3 is built from 15 residues. Germline values: CDR1 SGDLS, CDR2 YYNGEE. CDR3 residues: CASSVVERNTGELFF. The CDR3, as DNA: TGTGCCAGCAGCGTAGTAGAGCGGAACACCGGGGAGCTGTTTTTT.

V gene TRBV5-6 combines with J gene TRBJ2-2; D unclear. The germline V gene has CDR1 SGHDT and CDR2 YYEEEE. The CDR3 runs 15 residues. The V gene lost 1 base and the J gene lost 4 bases, with 11 bases spanning the gap. DNA for the CDR3: TGTGCCAGCAGCTTGCTAGACGCGGTCACCGGGGAGCTGTTTTTT. Amino acids: CASSLLDAVTGELFF.

The chain uses TRBV6-1 and TRBJ2-4; 10 nucleotides line up with TRBD1. Germline V lookup: CDR1 MNHNS, CDR2 SASEGT. V gave up 3 bases and J gave up 0 bases; unmatched junction bases: 11. The CDR3 loop spans 19 amino acids. For the CDR3, the DNA is TGTGCCAGCAGTGAGACAGGGGGCGATTCGGGAATAGCCAAAAACATTCAGTACTTC. This sequence encodes CASSETGGDSGIAKNIQYF.

V usage is TRBV6-1 and J usage is TRBJ2-1; a weak D match, TRBD1 (6 bases). V lost 7 bases and J 10 bases, leaving 14 bases between the germline ends. This CDR3 has 12 residues. Germline V gene sequence: CDR1 MNHNS, CDR2 SASEGT. Here the CDR3 DNA reads TGTGCCAGCACCTGGACAGCCGAAGAGCAGTTCTTC. Translating it yields CASTWTAEEQFF.

The V and J genes are TRBV7-8 and TRBJ2-5, with D possibly matching TRBD1 (6 bases). This CDR3 comprises 15 residues. Looked up from germline, CDR1 is SGHVS and CDR2 is FQNEAQ. Trimming took off 2 bases at V and 1 base at J, with 11 bases between the two ends. CDR3 in amino acids: CASSLRQGIQETQYF. The CDR3 region has the DNA TGTGCCAGCAGCTTAAGGCAGGGGATCCAAGAGACCCAGTACTTC.

The chain joins TRBV14 to TRBJ1-3, with D uncertain. CDR1 SGHDN and CDR2 FVKESK come from the germline V gene. This CDR3 has 15 residues. Trimming shortened V by 0 bases and J by 9 bases, and 15 bases separated the two germline ends. CDR3 bases: TGTGCCAGCAGCCAAGATCCGGCTTTGGGAGCCACCATATATTTT. This sequence encodes CASSQDPALGATIYF.

The V gene is TRBV14, the J gene TRBJ2-1; 10 nucleotides match TRBD2. The germline CDR1 and CDR2 sequences are SGHDN and FVKESK. Germline trimming cut 6 bases from V and 1 base from J; bases unmatched to any gene: 3. This CDR3 has 15 amino acids. The CDR3 loop is CASRLLAGSYNEQFF. CDR3 coding DNA: TGTGCCAGCAGACTACTAGCGGGGTCCTACAATGAGCAGTTCTTC.

Written as DNA, the CDR3 is TGTGCCAGCAGCTTAGGCAGCCAGGCCTACTACGAGCAGTACTTC. It yields the protein CASSLGSQAYYEQYF. V usage is TRBV11-1 and J usage is TRBJ2-7; D is undetermined. The V end was cut by 1 base, the J end by 3 bases, with 13 bases between. Germline V CDR1 and CDR2: SGHAT, FQDESV (reference sequence). The CDR3 is made up of 15 amino acids.

The CDR3 DNA is TGTGCCAGCAGCTTTACTTCGACAGGGAGGGCTTTCTTT. It encodes CASSFTSTGRAFF. This sequence joins TRBV11-3 and TRBJ1-1, with 7 bases lining up with TRBD1. CDR1 and CDR2 (germline): SGHNT, YENEEA. The CDR3 has 13 residues. Losses at the gene ends were 3 bases for V and 11 bases for J; bases not matched to a gene: 9.

The chain is built from TRBV5-1 and TRBJ1-5; D ambiguous. The CDR3 has 14 amino acids. Germline values: CDR1 SGHRS, CDR2 YFSETQ. Trimming took 0 bases from V and 4 from J, leaving 8 bases between them. Here the CDR3 reads CASSLGQTNQPQHF. The DNA of the CDR3 is TGCGCCAGCAGCTTGGGCCAGACTAATCAGCCCCAGCATTTT.

In this sample, this clone turned up once. This chain uses TRBV7-3 with TRBJ2-7, with TRBD2 identical over 7 bases. Germline CDR1 SGHTA, CDR2 FQGTGA. V lost 5 bases, J lost 3 bases, and 7 bases stayed unmatched. The CDR3 spans 14 residues. The CDR3 protein is CASSAGVGLYEQYF. The CDR3 DNA follows: TGTGCCAGCAGCGCGGGAGTGGGACTCTACGAGCAGTACTTC.

The chain combines TRBV5-6 with TRBJ2-1; D is perhaps TRBD1 (5 bases). Trimming stripped 4 bases from V and 0 bases from J, with 11 bases between. This CDR3 spans 15 amino acids. Germline V lookup: CDR1 SGHDT, CDR2 YYEEEE. CDR3 sequence: CASSPRQSSYNEQFF. Here the CDR3 DNA reads TGTGCCAGCAGCCCCCGACAGAGCTCCTACAATGAGCAGTTCTTC.